The entry below describes one T cell receptor (beta chain). This sample was taken from a study of control samples from healthy donors and cancer patients. The method was immunoSEQ multiplex PCR; TCRdb's version includes in-frame clones alone and lacks a portion of them. The data hold about 140,000 clones, with less than 95% observed a single time. CDR1 and CDR2 (germline): DFQATT, SNEGSKA (reference sequence). Trimming pared 7 bases from V and 11 bases from J, leaving 15 bases between. CDR3 length: 11 residues. The material sequenced was blood. The TCR sequence derives from a man aged 18-30 years in good health. The chain has TRBV20-1 and TRBJ1-5, with D possibly being TRBD1 (5 bases). CDR3 amino acids: CSGLRGRSQHF. The CDR3 coding sequence is TGCAGTGGCTTAAGGGGAAGGTCCCAGCATTTT.